The T cell receptor (beta chain) under discussion was sequenced for a study of neoadjuvant anti-PD-1 for oral cavity cancer. Overall study context: Before surgery, most patients got three to four biweekly 3 mg/kg nivolumab doses. Patients without progression got a fourth dose around day 43.

Trimming removed 4 bases from V and 4 bases from J; junction bases left unmatched: 8. The CDR3 runs to 15 residues. Germline CDR1 SGHDT, CDR2 YYEEEE. This sample's time point: after neoadjuvant nivolumab, at surgical resection. Patients were newly diagnosed with stage II-IVA oral cavity squamous cell carcinoma without prior systemic or radiation treatment. Two replicates per tumor sample, mostly from roughly 4.8 ug of genomic DNA. Some clones are missing from TCRdb's copy, which holds only in-frame ones; the method was immunoSEQ multiplex PCR. The sample contains about 15,000 clones, roughly 41% of which appear only once.

This sample comprised tumor tissue, obtained after nivolumab (anti-PD-1) treatment. The sequence was obtained from a person between 35 and 79 years old with oral cavity squamous cell carcinoma. This chain uses TRBV5-6 with TRBJ1-2; 9 bases align to TRBD1. CDR3 sequence (DNA): TGTGCCAGCAGCCTGCGACAGGGGGGAGTCTATGGCTACACCTTC. Its protein is CASSLRQGGVYGYTF.